This TCR beta chain derives from a study of beta chain features in type 1 diabetes. The CDR3 has 14 residues. Germline loops: CDR1 MNHEY, CDR2 SVGAGI. V was pared by 6 bases and J by 0 bases, with 9 bases between. The study reverse transcribed the entire isolated RNA, so it sequenced expressed TCRB transcripts. Only in-frame clones appear in the TCRdb table, and some are missing; sequencing was by immunoSEQ multiplex PCR. This sample carries about 620,000 clones, roughly 15% of them seen once, and the ten largest clones take 0.09% to 0.095%. It was via CD45RO/CCR7/CD25/CD127/CD95/CD27 that CD4+ naive, central memory, regulatory and stem cell-like memory cells were sorted. This clone has just a few counts. Its antigen is as yet unknown. Study results and caveats: The study left unresolved whether HLA type influences TCRB rearrangement. All four CD4+ subsets of Type 1 diabetes patients contained TCRB CDR3s that were moderately but significantly shorter.

The rearrangement uses TRBV6-5 and TRBJ2-1; no clear D. This clonotype was sampled from a man between 18 and 29 years old in good health. Input material: naive CD4+ T cells from blood. CDR3 bases: TGTGCCAGCAGAAGACCTAGCTCCTACAATGAGCAGTTCTTC. This translates into CASRRPSSYNEQFF.